These T cell receptor beta chains were read from a single sample in a study of blood T cell repertoires in COVID-19. Here immunoSEQ multiplex PCR was the method, and the copy in TCRdb shows in-frame clones only, minus some. The table includes 65,000 to 85,000 clones, approximately 92% detected once. Material for sequencing was peripheral blood. These receptors originate from a human donor in a cohort sampled during active COVID-19. CDR3s include the opening cysteine and the closing phenylalanine or tryptophan. D genes are given only for firm matches. Rows may omit the clone size; those that give it use once, few, many or a size class.

j_call,v_call,d_call,clone_size,cdr3_aa,cdr3_nt
TRBJ1-1,TRBV12-5,TRBD1,.,CASGLYRTGVYTEAFF,TGTGCTAGTGGTTTGTACCGGACAGGGGTGTACACTGAAGCTTTCTTT
TRBJ1-1,TRBV6-5,TRBD1,.,CASSGGGAETFF,TGTGCCAGCTCGGGAGGGGGCGCGGAAACTTTCTTT
TRBJ1-1,TRBV9,.,.,CASSVVDSRTEAFF,TGTGCCAGCAGCGTAGTGGACAGCCGAACTGAAGCTTTCTTT
TRBJ1-2,TRBV6-5,.,.,CASSRDRKFGYTF,TGTGCCAGCAGCCGAGACAGGAAATTCGGCTACACCTTC
TRBJ1-3,TRBV9,.,.,CASSAAGDLSGNTIYF,TGTGCCAGCAGCGCCGCAGGGGACCTCTCTGGAAACACCATATATTTT
TRBJ2-2,TRBV3-1/TRBV3-2,TRBD1,few,CASSPKQGYRVAGELFF,TGTGCCAGCAGCCCGAAACAGGGGTATAGGGTTGCCGGGGAGCTGTTTTTT
TRBJ1-3,TRBV7-9,.,once,CASSSSTGNGNTIYF,TGTGCCAGCAGCTCCTCGACGGGGAATGGAAACACCATATATTTT
TRBJ1-1,TRBV6-5,.,.,CASSYGDSNTEAFF,TGTGCCAGCAGTTATGGAGATTCGAACACTGAAGCTTTCTTT
TRBJ1-2,TRBV29-1,.,.,CSVPTGGYGYTF,TGCAGCGTGCCCACCGGGGGCTATGGCTACACCTTC
TRBJ1-3,TRBV19,.,.,CASRVTSSGNTIYF,TGTGCCAGTAGGGTTACGAGCTCTGGAAACACCATATATTTT
TRBJ1-4,TRBV30,TRBD1,.,CAWSPRGHMLFF,TGTGCCTGGAGCCCAAGGGGGCACATGCTGTTTTTT
TRBJ1-1,TRBV6-5,.,few,CASSRLQGNTEAFF,TGTGCCAGCAGCAGGCTTCAGGGGAACACTGAAGCTTTCTTT
TRBJ2-3,TRBV7-6,TRBD2,.,CASRPPTSGGRTDTQYF,TGTGCCAGCAGGCCTCCGACTAGCGGGGGCCGCACAGATACGCAGTATTTT
TRBJ1-1,TRBV27,.,.,CASSPTRAFF,TGTGCCAGCAGTCCCACCCGGGCTTTCTTT
TRBJ2-3,TRBV9,.,once,CASSVGGRQVLTDTQYF,TGTGCCAGCAGCGTAGGAGGTAGGCAAGTTCTTACAGATACGCAGTATTTT
TRBJ2-2,TRBV18,TRBD1,.,CASSGRTGAGGELFF,TGTGCCAGCTCAGGACGGACAGGAGCAGGCGGGGAGCTGTTTTTT
TRBJ1-5,TRBV10-3,TRBD1,.,CAISEGTGGEGQPQHF,TGTGCCATCAGTGAGGGGACAGGTGGGGAGGGTCAGCCCCAGCATTTT
TRBJ1-1,TRBV5-6,TRBD1,.,CASSFDRGLNTEAFF,TGTGCCAGCAGCTTCGACAGGGGCTTGAACACTGAAGCTTTCTTT
TRBJ1-2,TRBV6-5,.,.,CASSWKGGLNGYTF,TGTGCCAGCAGTTGGAAGGGGGGGTTGAATGGCTACACCTTC
TRBJ1-1,TRBV5-1,.,.,CASSLAQGSAEAFF,TGCGCCAGCAGCTTGGCCCAGGGGTCCGCTGAAGCTTTCTTT
TRBJ1-1,TRBV5-1,TRBD1,.,CASSFPGQGGEAFF,TGCGCCAGCAGCTTCCCGGGACAGGGGGGTGAAGCTTTCTTT
TRBJ1-5,TRBV19,.,.,CASSIGVRADQPQHF,TGTGCCAGTAGTATCGGGGTTCGGGCGGATCAGCCCCAGCATTTT
TRBJ2-1,TRBV6-4,.,.,CASSVGSGNEQFF,TGTGCCAGCAGTGTTGGGTCGGGCAATGAGCAGTTCTTC